The rows below give T cell receptor beta chains drawn from one sample of a study of blood T cell repertoires in COVID-19. Here immunoSEQ multiplex PCR was the method, and the copy in TCRdb shows in-frame clones only, minus some. The table records approximately 350,000 clones, roughly four fifths of them present only once. The sample was PBMCs or T cells enriched from blood (not recorded which). These receptors were obtained from a woman between 45 and 65 years old who had recovered from COVID-19. The CDR3 runs from the conserved cysteine through the conserved F or W. Where a row states a size, it is once, few, many or the class of an expanded clone; other rows omit it.

cdr3_length clone_size j_call v_call cdr3_aa
17 NA TRBJ2-5 TRBV4-3 CASSRARLGGGQETQYF
14 NA TRBJ1-1 TRBV19 CASSISGMNTEAFF
14 NA TRBJ2-5 TRBV7-9 CASSATGAMETQYF
15 NA TRBJ1-1 TRBV6-5 CASSYNPGQNTEAFF
17 NA TRBJ2-1 TRBV18 CASSPLRTSGQNNEQFF
16 NA TRBJ1-3 TRBV5-1 CASSPRQGISGNTIYF
15 NA TRBJ2-3 TRBV7-6 CASSLVASVADTQYF
15 once TRBJ2-1 TRBV9 CASSVGTGGGSEQFF
16 NA TRBJ2-3 TRBV5-1 CASKGGGAPSTDTQYF
13 NA TRBJ2-1 TRBV12-3/TRBV12-4 CASKGVGLNEQFF
15 NA TRBJ1-6 TRBV11-2 CASSLRGMSNSPLHF
13 NA TRBJ2-3 TRBV11-2 CASSPDSSDTQYF
15 NA TRBJ1-6 TRBV27 CASSLSASDNSPLHF
14 few TRBJ2-3 TRBV28 CASSLTGYTDTQYF
14 NA TRBJ2-1 TRBV11-3 CASRPVLAGDEQFF
16 NA TRBJ1-1 TRBV6-5 CASSYSTRGVGTEAFF
14 NA TRBJ1-1 TRBV7-2 CASSLAATNTEAFF
16 NA TRBJ2-7 TRBV4-2 CASSQPTSNGPYEQYF
16 NA TRBJ1-6 TRBV6-6 CASSRHGRDKNSPLHF
16 NA TRBJ2-1 TRBV7-2 CARTQEGQNGVHEQFF
15 NA TRBJ1-5 TRBV10-1 CASSERGGGYQPQHF
13 NA TRBJ1-5 TRBV6-4 CASSWDRDQPQHF
14 NA TRBJ1-1 TRBV5-1 CASSLVPGGTEAFF
14 NA TRBJ1-5 TRBV6-2/TRBV6-3 CASSYSVRGQPQHF
13 NA TRBJ1-1 TRBV6-5 CASSHGQNTEAFF
15 many TRBJ1-1 TRBV2 CASSEALMGTTEAFF
16 NA TRBJ1-5 TRBV7-8 CASSFGGQAAGQPQHF
15 few TRBJ1-1 TRBV14 CASSRSPGFIPEAFF
13 NA TRBJ2-3 TRBV5-4 CASSELKTDTQYF
20 NA TRBJ2-1 TRBV10-3 CAIKAGEGLAGGSSYNEQFF
14 few TRBJ2-7 TRBV30 CAWSVWGGDPEQYF
14 NA TRBJ2-7 TRBV5-1 CASSLGQINYEQYF